This T cell receptor (beta chain) was observed in a study of cytomegalovirus exposure and HLA in healthy donors (dated by TCRdb to about 2017). For context, the study as a whole: The 500 to 700 repertoires of the first cohort and the roughly 110 validation repertoires were produced on the same platform, according to a later analysis. The study aimed to test whether signatures of past pathogen exposure could be identified by cataloging public T cell receptors. Along with the approximately 700-subject first cohort, a separate validation cohort of more than 90 different subjects was used. To predict cytomegalovirus infection status, the study combined high-throughput TCR immunosequencing, statistical association of individual TCRs with disease status, and machine learning. On the study overall, not on this receptor specifically: Most TCR sequences were observed very rarely across donors, whereas some public TCRs were present in many individuals. Of the cluster scores, roughly 93% were above 0 in a later analysis, which found that TCRs clustered in the first cohort also tended to co-occur in the 95 to 150 validation repertoires. The classifier was reported to diagnose cytomegalovirus status with high specificity and sensitivity in both the original and validation cohorts. The authors suggested that the approach could potentially be generalized to other disease states and immunological phenotypes. A few of the identified cytomegalovirus-associated TCR beta chains were confirmed in vitro to be specific for cytomegalovirus antigens. The validation cohort had no HLA typing available for a later analysis, so co-occurrence within that cohort was assessed over all 120 repertoires. The study listed around 160 TCR beta chains as associated with cytomegalovirus.

V is pared back by 4 bases and J by 0 bases, with 16 bases lying between the germline termini. The CDR3, from cysteine to phenylalanine, totals 17 residues. Just CDR3 DNA is preserved here, 51 bases in frame from base 1. For CDR1 and CDR2, the germline V gene (reference sequence) lists PRHDT and FYEKMQ. Libraries were built with the immunoSEQ multiplex PCR assay. The published analysis was carried out like this. A statistical classification framework was built for diagnosing cytomegalovirus status from the catalog of TCR beta chain sequences. Held by TCRdb, this immuneACCESS table contains in-frame sequences only and omits some clones. Under half of the omission traces to an unresolved V gene where checked; the cause of the rest is unknown. D and trimming were read from the DNA, whereas the V and J calls and clone size are those reported in that table. This sample has more than 80,000 clones in its table, and about 96% of those were observed once. About 1.3% of the sample comes from the top ten.

The donors were included in the validation cohort of over a hundred subjects, a group kept apart from the approximately 670-subject first cohort. On this clone itself: It lacks a known antigen. No clone much larger than this one lies a single base away; base qualities are absent.

The chain joins TRBV13 to TRBJ2-1; a confident D gene designation cannot be given. Material for sequencing was PBMCs. The clonotype comes from a woman between 18 and 29 years old in good health and CMV-seronegative. DNA sequence: TGTGCCAGCAGCTCCACGAGCCTTTCGAGCTCCTACAATGAGCAGTTCTTC. This gives the protein CASSSTSLSSSYNEQFF.